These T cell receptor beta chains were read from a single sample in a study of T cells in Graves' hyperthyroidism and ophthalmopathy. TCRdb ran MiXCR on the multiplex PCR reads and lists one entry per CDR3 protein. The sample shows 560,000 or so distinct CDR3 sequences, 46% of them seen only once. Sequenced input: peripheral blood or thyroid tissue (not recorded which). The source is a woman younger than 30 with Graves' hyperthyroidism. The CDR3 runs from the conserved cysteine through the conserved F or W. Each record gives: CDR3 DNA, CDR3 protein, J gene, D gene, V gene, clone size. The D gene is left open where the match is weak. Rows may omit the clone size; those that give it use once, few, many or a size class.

DNA: TGTGCCAGCAGCCAGCGGGGATCAGAGACCCAGTACTTC
CDR3: CASSQRGSETQYF
J: TRBJ2-5
D: TRBD2
V: TRBV10-3
size: few

DNA: TGCAGTGCTAGAGAGGCTAGCGGGAGGGGCGAGACCCAGTACTTC
CDR3: CSAREASGRGETQYF
J: TRBJ2-5
D: TRBD2
V: TRBV20-1
size: -

DNA: TGTGCCACCCAGACAGGGGGGATCACTGAAGCTTTCTTT
CDR3: CATQTGGITEAFF
J: TRBJ1-1
D: TRBD1
V: TRBV24-1
size: -

DNA: TGTGCCAGCAAAAGGGGTCTCCACGCCACCTTCTCTGGAAACACCATATATTTT
CDR3: CASKRGLHATFSGNTIYF
J: TRBJ1-3
D: -
V: TRBV2
size: -

DNA: TGTGCCAGCAGCTCCTTGATCGGACAGCTCTCTGGGGCCAACGTCCTGACTTTC
CDR3: CASSSLIGQLSGANVLTF
J: TRBJ2-6
D: -
V: TRBV11-2
size: few

DNA: TGCGCCAGCAGCTTGCCTGTCAGCGATACGCAGTATTTT
CDR3: CASSLPVSDTQYF
J: TRBJ2-3
D: -
V: TRBV5-1
size: once

DNA: TGTGCCAGCAGCTTGCGCCCGAAAGGAACTGAAGCTTTCTTT
CDR3: CASSLRPKGTEAFF
J: TRBJ1-1
D: -
V: TRBV7-9
size: -

DNA: TGTGCCAGTAGTATCTGGGGCACCGGGGAGCTGTTTTTT
CDR3: CASSIWGTGELFF
J: TRBJ2-2
D: -
V: TRBV19
size: once

DNA: TGTGCCAGCAGTCCTCTTATCCACCAATACGAGCAGTACTTC
CDR3: CASSPLIHQYEQYF
J: TRBJ2-7
D: -
V: TRBV2
size: -

DNA: TGTGCCAGCAGCGGGGGGAGTAGCAATCAGCCCCAGCATTTT
CDR3: CASSGGSSNQPQHF
J: TRBJ1-5
D: -
V: TRBV9
size: many

DNA: TGTGCCAGCAGCTTATGGGGGGCTGACGGCTACACCTTC
CDR3: CASSLWGADGYTF
J: TRBJ1-2
D: -
V: TRBV7-9
size: many

DNA: TGTGCCACCAGTGTGGGTGGGGCCAACGTCCTGACTTTC
CDR3: CATSVGGANVLTF
J: TRBJ2-6
D: -
V: TRBV24-1
size: many

DNA: TGCGCCAGCAGCTTGGGAGTTAGCCAAGAGACCCAGTACTTC
CDR3: CASSLGVSQETQYF
J: TRBJ2-5
D: -
V: TRBV5-1
size: -

DNA: TGTGCCAGCAGTTACATAGGGCCGGACACCGGGGAGCTGTTTTTT
CDR3: CASSYIGPDTGELFF
J: TRBJ2-2
D: -
V: TRBV10-3
size: -

DNA: TGTGCCAGCCAGGGACAGTCGAACACTGAAGCTTTCTTT
CDR3: CASQGQSNTEAFF
J: TRBJ1-1
D: TRBD1
V: TRBV10-3
size: many

DNA: TGTGCCAGCAGCCCTGGGTCAAATGATAATCAGCCCCAGCATTTT
CDR3: CASSPGSNDNQPQHF
J: TRBJ1-5
D: -
V: TRBV7-9
size: -

DNA: TGTGCCAGCAGCAGGGGGGACAGTCAAGAGACCCAGTACTTC
CDR3: CASSRGDSQETQYF
J: TRBJ2-5
D: -
V: TRBV7-6
size: -

DNA: TGTGCCATCAGTGAACTCCAGGGTGCCCAGCATTTT
CDR3: CAISELQGAQHF
J: TRBJ1-5
D: -
V: TRBV10-3
size: -

DNA: TGTGCCACCAGTGATTTTGTAAGCGGGAGGTCGCAAACCGGGGAGCTGTTTTTT
CDR3: CATSDFVSGRSQTGELFF
J: TRBJ2-2
D: TRBD2
V: TRBV24-1
size: -

DNA: TGTGCCATCGAAGAAGGGCCGACTCAGCCCCAGCATTTT
CDR3: CAIEEGPTQPQHF
J: TRBJ1-5
D: -
V: TRBV10-3
size: many

DNA: TGTGCCAGCAGCTTAATCATCGGGAACACTGAAGCTTTCTTT
CDR3: CASSLIIGNTEAFF
J: TRBJ1-1
D: -
V: TRBV7-9
size: -

DNA: TGCGCCAGCAGCCAGAATGACAGAGGGCGCTTTGAGACCCAGTACTTC
CDR3: CASSQNDRGRFETQYF
J: TRBJ2-5
D: -
V: TRBV4-3
size: -

DNA: TGTGCCAGCAGCTTACTAGCGGGAGTGGGCGACGAGCAGTACTTC
CDR3: CASSLLAGVGDEQYF
J: TRBJ2-7
D: TRBD2
V: TRBV9
size: many

DNA: TGTGCCAGCAGCCAAGTTTACGGCGAGCAGTACTTC
CDR3: CASSQVYGEQYF
J: TRBJ2-7
D: -
V: TRBV3-1
size: few

DNA: TGTGCCAGCAGCCCGGACAGGATCCCTTATCAGCCCCAGCATTTT
CDR3: CASSPDRIPYQPQHF
J: TRBJ1-5
D: TRBD1
V: TRBV2
size: -

DNA: TGTGCCAGTAGTACGGCGGATGGAAACACCATATATTTT
CDR3: CASSTADGNTIYF
J: TRBJ1-3
D: -
V: TRBV19
size: -

DNA: TGTGCCAGCGGGGGGGCAAACTATGGCTACACCTTC
CDR3: CASGGANYGYTF
J: TRBJ1-2
D: -
V: TRBV2
size: -

DNA: TGTGCCAGCAGTGAATTATTGGAAAAACTGTTTTTT
CDR3: CASSELLEKLFF
J: TRBJ1-4
D: -
V: TRBV2
size: many

DNA: TGTGCCACCAGCAGAGAAGTAGGGGAGACCCAGTACTTC
CDR3: CATSREVGETQYF
J: TRBJ2-5
D: -
V: TRBV15
size: -

DNA: TGTGCCAGCAGCCCGCCGGGGCTAGCGGTACAAGAGACCCAGTACTTC
CDR3: CASSPPGLAVQETQYF
J: TRBJ2-5
D: TRBD2
V: TRBV11-3
size: -

DNA: TGTGCCACCAGCAATTCCGGAGATGGCTACACCTTC
CDR3: CATSNSGDGYTF
J: TRBJ1-2
D: -
V: TRBV15
size: -

DNA: TGTGCCAGCACTGGGTTCCAGGGGGGCGAGCAGTACTTC
CDR3: CASTGFQGGEQYF
J: TRBJ2-7
D: -
V: TRBV25-1
size: -

DNA: TGCGCCAGCAGGGCTGGGACAGGCCAAGAGACCCAGTACTTC
CDR3: CASRAGTGQETQYF
J: TRBJ2-5
D: TRBD1
V: TRBV5-1
size: -

DNA: TGTGCCAGCAGAGGACAGGGGGTTCACTATGGCTACACCTTC
CDR3: CASRGQGVHYGYTF
J: TRBJ1-2
D: TRBD1
V: TRBV10-2
size: few

DNA: TGCAGCGCTTGGGACAGGGGGCTTATGGCTGAAGCTTTCTTT
CDR3: CSAWDRGLMAEAFF
J: TRBJ1-1
D: TRBD1
V: TRBV29-1
size: many

DNA: TGTGCCAGTAGTCTGAGGGACAGGCACACAGATACGCAGTATTTT
CDR3: CASSLRDRHTDTQYF
J: TRBJ2-3
D: TRBD1
V: TRBV19
size: -

DNA: TGTGCCACCAGTGATGTAACGGTAAAGGGACTAGCGGGGGACGATTTTGGGTCAGATACGCAGTATTTT
CDR3: CATSDVTVKGLAGDDFGSDTQYF
J: TRBJ2-3
D: TRBD2
V: TRBV24-1
size: -

DNA: TGTGCCAGCAGGTCACAGGGATCCGAAGCTTTCTTT
CDR3: CASRSQGSEAFF
J: TRBJ1-1
D: -
V: TRBV12-3/TRBV12-4
size: -

DNA: TGCGCCAGCAGAAAATGGACAGTCCAAGAGACCCAGTACTTC
CDR3: CASRKWTVQETQYF
J: TRBJ2-5
D: -
V: TRBV5-1
size: few

DNA: TGCAGTGCGCCCAACACTGAAGCTTTCTTT
CDR3: CSAPNTEAFF
J: TRBJ1-1
D: -
V: TRBV20-1
size: -